The 28 T cell receptor beta chains presented below share a single source sample, sequenced in a study of blood T cell repertoires in COVID-19. The method was immunoSEQ multiplex PCR; TCRdb's version includes in-frame clones alone and lacks a portion of them. The sample has roughly 100,000 clones, roughly 88% seen once. The specimen was peripheral blood. These receptors were taken from a woman in her seventies with acute or convalescent COVID-19.

This sequence joins TRBV11-2 and TRBJ2-7, with D possibly matching TRBD1 (6 bases). Trimming took 6 bases from V and 4 from J, leaving 13 bases between them. This CDR3 has 13 residues. CDR1 and CDR2 (germline): SGHAT, FQNNGV. DNA for the CDR3: TGTGCCAGCAGTTCCCTGGGGACATACGAGCAGTACTTC. Residues: CASSSLGTYEQYF.

The chain recombines TRBV6-5 with TRBJ1-4, with D tentatively TRBD1 (5 bases). The length of the CDR3 is 15 residues. Germline V gene lookup returns CDR1 MNHEY and CDR2 SVGAGI. V was cut by 0 bases and J by 2 bases, with 7 bases left in between. CDR3 region: CASSYSGATNEKLFF. CDR3 coding DNA: TGTGCCAGCAGTTACTCAGGGGCTACTAATGAAAAACTGTTTTTT.

The chain employs TRBV11-2 and TRBJ2-1, with TRBD2 matching over 7 bases. Germline loops: CDR1 SGHAT, CDR2 FQNNGV. V shed 5 bases and J 0 bases; nucleotides not matched to a gene: 16. The CDR3 extends over 19 amino acids. CDR3 in amino acids: CASSQPGLNKKFSYNEQFF. Written as DNA, the CDR3 is TGTGCCAGCAGCCAACCGGGACTAAACAAAAAATTCTCCTACAATGAGCAGTTCTTC.

This chain joins TRBV7-9 and TRBJ1-2; D is possibly TRBD1 (6 bases). The CDR3 is made up of 14 amino acids. V gave up 2 bases and J gave up 3 bases, with 10 bases separating them. Germline assignment: CDR1 SEHNR and CDR2 FQNEAQ (reference sequence). This CDR3 reads CASSLTGSDYGYTF. Written as DNA, the CDR3 is TGTGCCAGCAGCTTAACAGGGTCGGACTATGGCTACACCTTC.

This chain links TRBV24-1 with TRBJ1-1, with a tentative D call TRBD1 (5 bases). This CDR3 comprises 11 residues. Trimming left V 7 bases short and J 6 bases short, with 8 bases between. Germline CDR1 KGHDR, CDR2 SFDVKD. The CDR3 DNA sequence: TGTGCCACCAGCTTGGGGCCTGAAGCTTTCTTT. Translating gives CATSLGPEAFF.

This chain joins TRBV2 and TRBJ1-1; D remains ambiguous. This CDR3 region has 13 residues. The germline V and J ends were trimmed by 7 bases and 1 base, with 10 bases remaining between them. Germline V gene lookup returns CDR1 SNHLY and CDR2 FYNNEI. The CDR3 sequence is CASKAGSNTEAFF. CDR3 coding DNA: TGTGCCAGCAAGGCAGGTTCGAACACTGAAGCTTTCTTT.

This chain links TRBV5-6 with TRBJ2-5; D is possibly TRBD1 (6 bases). CDR1 and CDR2 from the germline V gene are SGHDT and YYEEEE. V was shortened by 2 bases and J by 0 bases, with 8 bases between the two germline ends. The CDR3 spans 14 residues. CDR3 nucleotide sequence: TGTGCCAGCAGCTTCGGACAGAACCAAGAGACCCAGTACTTC. It encodes CASSFGQNQETQYF.

This chain links TRBV2 with TRBJ2-3; 9 nucleotides align to TRBD2. Per the germline V gene, CDR1 is SNHLY and CDR2 is FYNNEI. The CDR3 has 15 residues. V shed 2 bases, J shed 2 bases, and the junction held 2 bases outside the gene matches. This CDR3 is CASSESGGNTDTQYF. As DNA, the CDR3 is TGTGCCAGCAGTGAAAGCGGGGGGAACACAGATACGCAGTATTTT.

This clone showed up just once. The chain couples TRBV5-1 to TRBJ2-5; TRBD1 might be the D (5 bases). In germline, CDR1 is SGHRS, CDR2 YFSETQ. The CDR3 has 14 residues. Trimming took off 1 base at V and 1 base at J, with 8 bases between the two ends. The CDR3, as DNA: TGCGCCAGCAGCTTGTTAGGGGTCCAAGAGACCCAGTACTTC. Encoded protein: CASSLLGVQETQYF. Full variable domain (remainder filled in from reference TRBV5-1 and TRBJ2-5): KAGVTQTPRYLIKTRGQQVTLSCSPISGHRSVSWYQQTPGQGLQFLFEYFSETQRNKGNFPGRFSGRQFSNSRSEMNVSTLELGDSALYLCASSLLGVQETQYFGPGTRLLVL.

The chain has TRBV3-1 (or the pseudogene TRBV3-2) and TRBJ1-2; D is unresolved. The V and J ends lost 0 bases and 6 bases respectively, with 11 bases between them. The CDR3 has 14 residues. Germline assignment: CDR1 LGHDT and CDR2 YNNKEL (reference sequence). This chain's CDR3 is CASSQDNAGNGYTF. CDR3 sequence (DNA): TGTGCCAGCAGCCAAGATAATGCCGGGAATGGCTACACCTTC.

The rearrangement uses TRBV5-1 and TRBJ2-3; D may be TRBD1 (6 bases). The V and J ends lost 7 bases and 4 bases respectively, with 13 bases between them. The CDR3 contains 13 residues. Germline lookup yields CDR1 SGHRS and CDR2 YFSETQ. The DNA of the CDR3 is TGCGCCAGCCCCTCACAGGGTCCAGATACGCAGTATTTT. It specifies CASPSQGPDTQYF.

The chain recombines TRBV5-1 with TRBJ2-7; D is perhaps TRBD2 (5 bases). CDR1 is SGHRS, CDR2 YFSETQ, per germline. Between the trimmed V and J ends, which lost 0 bases and 10 bases, there was a span of 11 bases. The CDR3 length is 12 residues. The CDR3 nucleotides are TGCGCCAGCAGCTTGGTTCGGGGTCAACAGTACTTC. Translated, it gives CASSLVRGQQYF. Together with reference TRBV5-1 and TRBJ2-7, the CDR3 gives the full variable domain: KAGVTQTPRYLIKTRGQQVTLSCSPISGHRSVSWYQQTPGQGLQFLFEYFSETQRNKGNFPGRFSGRQFSNSRSEMNVSTLELGDSALYLCASSLVRGQQYFGPGTRLTVT.

V and J are TRBV9 and TRBJ2-1, with 10 bases identical to TRBD2. Per germline, CDR1 SGDLS and CDR2 YYNGEE. The length of the CDR3 is 14 residues. With 3 bases clipped from V and 7 bases from J, the junction kept 4 bases outside the gene matches. CDR3 amino acids: CASSASGLANEQFF. CDR3 DNA sequence: TGTGCCAGCAGCGCGTCGGGACTAGCGAATGAGCAGTTCTTC.

The chain couples TRBV2 to TRBJ1-6; D is ambiguous. The CDR3 consists of 14 residues. From germline, CDR1 is SNHLY and CDR2 FYNNEI. Trimming took 4 bases from V and 6 from J, leaving 10 bases between them. CDR3 nucleotides: TGTGCCAGCAGTGTTAAAGCAATTAATTCACCCCTCCACTTT. Encoded protein: CASSVKAINSPLHF.

There are a few counts of this clone. The chain employs TRBV7-8 and TRBJ1-5, with 7 bases lining up with TRBD1. The CDR3 consists of 16 residues. Per germline, CDR1 SGHVS and CDR2 FQNEAQ. V lost 1 base to trimming and J lost 2 bases; unmatched junction nucleotides: 5. CDR3 sequence (DNA): TGTGCCAGCAGCTTAGTTGAGGGGACAGGCAATCAGCCCCAGCATTTT. Residues: CASSLVEGTGNQPQHF.

The CDR3 region has the DNA TGTGCCAGCAGCTTGACGGTCGCTTATGGCTACACCTTC. This encodes CASSLTVAYGYTF. The chain carries TRBV5-6 and TRBJ1-2; D call uncertain. Trimming took 1 base from V and 5 from J, leaving 9 bases between them. Germline CDR1 and CDR2: SGHDT and YYEEEE. CDR3 length equals 13 residues.

This clone has only a few counts. The V gene is TRBV5-4, the J gene TRBJ2-1, with 8 bases that match TRBD1. J gave up 2 bases and V 3 bases, and 4 bases lay outside the gene matches. CDR3 length: 15 residues. CDR1 is SGHNT and CDR2 is YYREEE in the germline V gene (reference sequence). The DNA for the CDR3 is TGTGCCAGCAGCTACGGACAGGGAGCCTACAATGAGCAGTTCTTC. It yields the protein CASSYGQGAYNEQFF.

This rearrangement joins TRBV21-1 to TRBJ2-5; the table names TRBD1, a call not compared with the DNA. TRBV21-1 is a pseudogene. The CDR3 length is 16 residues. CDR3 sequence reads: CASAHPPRDSQETQYF. The CDR3 DNA reads TGTGCCAGCGCGCATCCCCCCCGGGACAGCCAAGAGACCCAGTACTTC.

As concerns this clone: No conserved phenylalanine or tryptophan ends this CDR3, so it is likely a read error. The CDR3 region has the DNA TGCGCCAGCAGTGGCAGACAGAACGCGAACACAGGGGAGCTGTTTGTT. Protein sequence: CASSGRQNANTGELFV. The chain links TRBV5-1 to TRBJ2-2, with D tentatively TRBD1 (5 bases). In germline, CDR1 is SGHRS, CDR2 YFSETQ. The CDR3 is 16 residues long.

J is TRBJ2-2 and V is TRBV4-1; TRBD2 matches at 11 bases. The J segment lost 7 bases and the V segment lost 0 bases, leaving 7 bases of the junction unmatched. Germline values: CDR1 MGHRA, CDR2 YSYEKL. The CDR3 spans 17 residues. This chain's CDR3 is CASSQELAGVWDGELFF. CDR3 nucleotide sequence: TGCGCCAGCAGCCAAGAACTAGCGGGAGTCTGGGACGGGGAGCTGTTTTTT.

The CDR3 loop is CAISWDRGSRETQYF. DNA for the CDR3: TGTGCCATCAGTTGGGACAGGGGGAGTAGGGAGACCCAGTACTTC. The chain has TRBV10-3 and TRBJ2-5, with 11 positions matching TRBD1. This CDR3 region has 15 residues. V dropped 5 bases and J dropped 5; count of bases not matched to a gene: 7. Germline V gene lookup returns CDR1 ENHRY and CDR2 SYGVKD.

The V gene is TRBV15, the J gene TRBJ2-2, with D possibly TRBD2 on 6 matching bases. The CDR3 spans 16 residues. The V end lost 3 bases, the J end lost 4 bases, and 15 bases lay between the germline ends. Germline V CDR1 and CDR2: LNHNV, YYDKDF (reference sequence). The CDR3 nucleotides read TGTGCCACCAGCAGCGGGAGTACCGTTGGCACCGGGGAGCTGTTTTTT. It codes for CATSSGSTVGTGELFF.

The rearrangement uses TRBV10-3 and TRBJ1-1, with a tentative D call TRBD1 (6 bases). The V gene's germline CDR1 is ENHRY and CDR2 SYGVKD. This CDR3 is built from 11 residues. Trimming shortened V by 5 bases and J by 11 bases, and 12 bases separated the two germline ends. CDR3 sequence (DNA): TGTGCCATCAGTTATGGGGGCGATGCTTTCTTT. It is translated as CAISYGGDAFF.

The chain is built from TRBV7-9 and TRBJ1-2; 9 bases match TRBD1. The germline V gene encodes CDR1 SEHNR and CDR2 FQNEAQ (reference sequence). The CDR3 is 15 amino acids. The V and J ends lost 5 bases and 1 base, in that order; junction bases with no gene match: 5. CDR3 protein: CASSPRDRDNYGYTF. Written as DNA, the CDR3 is TGTGCCAGCAGCCCCAGGGACAGGGATAACTATGGCTACACCTTC. The whole variable domain, remainder taken from reference TRBV7-9 and TRBJ1-2, is DTGVSQNPRHKITKRGQNVTFRCDPISEHNRLYWYRQTLGQGPEFLTYFQNEAQLEKSRLLSDRFSAERPKGSFSTLEIQRTEQGDSAMYLCASSPRDRDNYGYTFGSGTRLTVV.

Of note for this clone: The sample has other DNA sequences that encode this CDR3 too. V gene TRBV27 combines with J gene TRBJ2-7; 11 nucleotides agree with TRBD2. In germline, CDR1 is MNHEY, CDR2 SMNVEV (reference sequence). The CDR3 loop spans 15 amino acids. Trimming removed 1 base from V and 3 bases from J; junction bases left unmatched: 2. Written as DNA, the CDR3 is TGTGCCAGCAGTTTATTACTAGCGGGGGTCTACGAGCAGTACTTC. It yields the protein CASSLLLAGVYEQYF.

The rearrangement links TRBV3-1 (or the pseudogene TRBV3-2) to TRBJ1-6; 9 nucleotides line up with TRBD1. The CDR3 loop spans 14 amino acids. With V trimmed by 6 bases and J by 10 bases, 7 bases remained unmatched. Germline loops: CDR1 LGHDT, CDR2 YNNKEL (reference sequence). For the CDR3, the DNA is TGTGCCAGCAGTCTACGGGACAGGGCGTCACCCCTCCACTTT. This codes for CASSLRDRASPLHF.

The chain recombines TRBV29-1 with TRBJ1-2, with D tentatively TRBD1 (6 bases). The V gene's germline CDR1 is SQVTM and CDR2 ANQGSEA. Trimming pared 6 bases from V and 7 bases from J, leaving 18 bases between. The CDR3 has 13 amino acids. CDR3 loop: CSVARTDSIGYTF. The CDR3 DNA reads TGCAGCGTCGCGAGGACAGACTCGATTGGCTACACCTTC.

The DNA of the CDR3 is TGTGCCAGCAGTTCGGATACAGTTCGCGGCTACACCTTC. This encodes CASSSDTVRGYTF. The gene calls are TRBV28 and TRBJ1-2; D is undetermined. CDR3 length equals 13 residues. CDR1 is MDHEN and CDR2 is SYDVKM in the germline V gene. V lost 4 bases and J 8 bases, leaving 14 bases between the germline ends.